Below are 6 T cell receptor beta chains sequenced from a single sample in a study of identical twins. One entry per CDR3 protein, called by TCRdb with MiXCR from the 5' RACE reads. The sample holds roughly 1.6 million distinct CDR3 sequences, roughly a third seen once. The sample taken for sequencing was cord blood. These receptors came from a newborn girl in good health.

This clonotype came up a few times. The gene calls are TRBV12-3 or TRBV12-4 and TRBJ2-7; D is ambiguous. The CDR3 has 15 amino acids. V lost 5 bases, J lost 3 bases, and 17 bases lay in between. Here the CDR3 DNA reads TGTGCCAGCAGTCAAGGGAATAACTATATCTACGAGCAGTACTTC. It codes for CASSQGNNYIYEQYF.

V is TRBV20-1 and J is TRBJ2-2; no clear D gene. Germline CDR1 and CDR2: DFQATT and SNEGSKA (reference sequence). The germline V and J ends were trimmed by 7 bases and 2 bases, with 11 bases remaining between them. The CDR3 loop spans 13 amino acids. The CDR3 DNA reads as TGCAGTGTCGTGGACGTAAACACCGGGGAGCTGTTTTTT. Encoded protein: CSVVDVNTGELFF.

This clonotype was detected only once. This sequence joins TRBV4-1 and TRBJ2-7; D perhaps matches TRBD2 (5 bases). Trimming cost V 0 bases and J 7 bases, with 16 bases left between them. This CDR3 is 15 amino acids long. The germline V gene has CDR1 MGHRA and CDR2 YSYEKL. CDR3 in DNA: TGCGCCAGCAGCCAAGACCGAAGCGGCTACAATGAGCAGTACTTC. It is translated as CASSQDRSGYNEQYF.

This clonotype was seen more than once but under ten times. This rearrangement joins TRBV25-1 to TRBJ2-6; 11 bases fit TRBD2. This CDR3 spans 17 amino acids. V shed 4 bases and J 0 bases; nucleotides not matched to a gene: 2. The germline V gene encodes CDR1 MGHDK and CDR2 SYGVNS. CDR3 sequence: CASSGGLAGSGANVLTF. For the CDR3, the DNA is TGTGCCAGCAGTGGAGGACTAGCGGGCTCTGGGGCCAACGTCCTGACTTTC. Full variable domain (rest looked up from reference TRBV25-1 and TRBJ2-6): EADIYQTPRYLVIGTGKKITLECSQTMGHDKMYWYQQDPGMELHLIHYSYGVNSTEKGDLSSESTVSRIRTEHFPLTLESARPSHTSQYLCASSGGLAGSGANVLTFGAGSRLTVL.

Worth noting for this clonotype: The junction and the germline gene differ at one end; a read error may be behind it. V usage is TRBV20-1 and J usage is TRBJ1-5; D perhaps matches TRBD1 (5 bases). The germline gives CDR1 DFQATT, CDR2 SNEGSKA (reference sequence). This CDR3 is 14 amino acids long. The CDR3 protein is CSARKGASNRPQHF. For the CDR3, the DNA is TGCAGTGCTAGAAAAGGGGCTAGCAATCGGCCCCAGCATTTT.

This clonotype was counted only a few times. This sequence joins TRBV27 and TRBJ1-2; D is possibly TRBD1 (6 bases). This CDR3 spans 12 amino acids. From germline, CDR1 is MNHEY and CDR2 SMNVEV (reference sequence). V lost 4 bases and J lost 6, with 9 bases in between. For the CDR3, the DNA is TGTGCCAGCAGTTCCGACAGGAATGGCTACACCTTC. It encodes CASSSDRNGYTF.